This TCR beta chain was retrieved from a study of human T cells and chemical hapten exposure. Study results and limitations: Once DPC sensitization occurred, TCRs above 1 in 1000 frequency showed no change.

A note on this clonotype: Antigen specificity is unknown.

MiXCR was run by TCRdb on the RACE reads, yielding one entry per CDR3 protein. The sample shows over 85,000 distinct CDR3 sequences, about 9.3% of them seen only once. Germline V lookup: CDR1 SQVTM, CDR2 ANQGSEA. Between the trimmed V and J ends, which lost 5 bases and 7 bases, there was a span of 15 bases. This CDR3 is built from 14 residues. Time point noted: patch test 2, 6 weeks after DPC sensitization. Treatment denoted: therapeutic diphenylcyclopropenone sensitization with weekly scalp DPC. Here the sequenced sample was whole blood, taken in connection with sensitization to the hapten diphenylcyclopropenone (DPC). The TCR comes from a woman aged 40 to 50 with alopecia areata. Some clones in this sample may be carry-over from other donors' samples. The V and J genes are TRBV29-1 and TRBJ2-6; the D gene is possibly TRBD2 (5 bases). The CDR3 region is CSVSPSRSANVLTF. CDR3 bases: TGCAGCGTTTCCCCTAGCAGGTCAGCCAACGTCCTGACTTTC.